This T cell receptor (beta chain) is drawn from a study of OX40 agonist ivuxolimab in advanced cancers. The CDR3 has 13 residues. Trimming cost V 7 bases and J 0 bases, with 9 bases left between them. Germline CDR1 and CDR2: MNHNS and SASEGT. A note on this clone: What it binds is not known.

Assay used: immunoSEQ multiplex PCR; TCRdb lists only in-frame clones, some missing. The sample records about 70,000 clones, 80% to 90% being singletons. Study findings and constraints: The mean number of expanded clones was higher in CD8+ T cells than in CD4+. The study observed clonal expansion of CD4+ and CD8+ blood T cells by week 6 at 0.1 to 3.0 mg/kg.

This TCR derives from an adult with an advanced solid tumor such as melanoma, head and neck, liver or kidney cancer. This chain links TRBV6-1 with TRBJ2-5; D gene uncertain. This sample comprised CD4+ or CD8+ T cells sorted from blood, obtained in a trial of the OX40 agonist ivuxolimab. This CDR3 reads CASNRWYQETQYF. CDR3 DNA: TGTGCCAGCAATCGGTGGTACCAAGAGACCCAGTACTTC.